Shown below are 10 T cell receptor beta chains from a single sample sequenced in a study of T cell responses to AZD1222 COVID-19 vaccine (dated by TCRdb to the early 2020s). The library relied on the immunoSEQ multiplex PCR assay. The table was pulled from immuneACCESS by TCRdb, which kept in-frame rearrangements only. Such tables lose some clones; where checked, under half of the loss comes from unresolved V genes, and the rest has no known cause. Across this sample there are over 80,000 clones, with roughly 90% seen only once. About 8.1% of the sample is held by the ten biggest clonotypes. The time point label, read with the paper, signifies: about 28 days (+/-7) after the second vaccine dose. The starting material was peripheral blood, obtained 28 days after the second AZD1222 dose. Receptors originate from an adult who received the AZD1222 COVID-19 vaccine.

This clone was counted only a few times. The rearrangement links TRBV24-1 to TRBJ1-2; no firm D call. Germline V lookup: CDR1 KGHDR, CDR2 SFDVKD. Trimming shortened V by 1 base and J by 4 bases, and 9 bases separated the two germline ends. The CDR3 has 14 residues. The CDR3 DNA sequence: TGTGCCACCAGTGATTTTACGCGGAGCTATGGCTACACCTTC. Protein: CATSDFTRSYGYTF.

The rearrangement links TRBV24-1 to TRBJ2-3; 10 nucleotides match TRBD2. J was trimmed by 3 bases and V by 3 bases; bases with no gene match: 5. This CDR3 comprises 16 residues. Per the germline V gene, CDR1 is KGHDR and CDR2 is SFDVKD. The CDR3 is CATSDRTSGFTDTQYF. For the CDR3, the DNA is TGTGCCACCAGTGATCGGACTAGCGGCTTTACAGATACGCAGTATTTT.

As for this clone: Other DNA sequences of this sample code for an identical CDR3. This rearrangement joins TRBV28 to TRBJ1-2; D unresolved. This CDR3 contains 14 residues. Germline CDR1 and CDR2: MDHEN and SYDVKM. Trimming took 5 bases from V and 5 from J, leaving 15 bases between them. The DNA of the CDR3 is TGTGCCAGCAGTCCTGCTTTAACCGGATATGGCTACACCTTC. Translated, it gives CASSPALTGYGYTF.

The rearrangement uses TRBV5-4 and TRBJ2-2; D perhaps matches TRBD2 (6 bases). The V gene's germline CDR1 is SGHNT and CDR2 YYREEE (reference sequence). Between the trimmed V and J ends, which lost 2 bases and 1 base, there was a span of 12 bases. CDR3 length equals 16 residues. The CDR3 nucleotides are TGTGCCAGCAGCTTAAAGGGCGGGATGAACACCGGGGAGCTGTTTTTT. It specifies CASSLKGGMNTGELFF.

The rearrangement links TRBV27 to TRBJ1-1, with D uncertain. Trimming cost V 5 bases and J 3 bases, with 19 bases left between them. The CDR3 is 16 amino acids. Per the germline V gene, CDR1 is MNHEY and CDR2 is SMNVEV (reference sequence). CDR3 sequence: CASSPSSQIPYTEAFF. In nucleotides, the CDR3 is TGTGCCAGCAGTCCATCCTCACAGATACCATACACTGAAGCTTTCTTT.

The chain couples TRBV7-2 to TRBJ1-6, with D hard to call. V lost 0 bases and J 0 bases, leaving 12 bases between the germline ends. CDR3 size: 18 residues. CDR1 is SGHTA, CDR2 FQGNSA, per germline. The CDR3 DNA sequence: TGTGCCAGCAGCTTAGCGCTAAGGAGGAGCTCCTATAATTCACCCCTCCACTTT. Translating it yields CASSLALRRSSYNSPLHF.

The rearrangement joins TRBV28 to TRBJ1-6; 8 bases are shared with TRBD1. The CDR3 is made up of 14 amino acids. Losses at the gene ends were 8 bases for V and 7 bases for J; bases not matched to a gene: 7. Per the germline V gene, CDR1 is MDHEN and CDR2 is SYDVKM. The CDR3 DNA reads TGTGCCAGCTACACAGGGGGTCAGAATTCACCCCTCCACTTT. Protein: CASYTGGQNSPLHF.

The chain uses TRBV30 and TRBJ1-1, with a tentative D call TRBD1 (5 bases). Germline assignment: CDR1 GTSNPN and CDR2 SVGIG (reference sequence). Trimming left V 3 bases short and J 3 bases short, with 11 bases between. The CDR3 contains 13 residues. DNA for the CDR3: TGTGCCTGGAGCCTGGGGCAGGACACTGAAGCTTTCTTT. Residues: CAWSLGQDTEAFF.

This clone was seen just once. The DNA for the CDR3 is TGTGCCAGCAGCAAAGGGGGTCGGCCTAGCGGGAGGGGGGAGCAGTACTTC. This encodes CASSKGGRPSGRGEQYF. The chain joins TRBV21-1 to TRBJ2-7; the listed D gene, TRBD2, was not tested against the DNA. TRBV21-1 is designated a pseudogene. This CDR3 comprises 17 residues.

The V call is TRBV7-2, the J call TRBJ2-3, with 8 bases lining up with TRBD1. CDR1 and CDR2 (germline): SGHTA, FQGNSA. The V gene end was trimmed by 1 base and the J gene end by 1 base; junction bases not matched to a gene: 4. The CDR3 length is 16 residues. CDR3 region: CASSLDGTGGTDTQYF. CDR3 nucleotides: TGTGCCAGCAGCTTAGATGGGACAGGAGGCACAGATACGCAGTATTTT.